The sequence of this TCR beta chain was determined in a study of shared clonotypes between healthy human individuals. Study outcomes and limitations: The naive CD4 repertoires of several donors were compared, and roughly 5.1% of clonotypes were shared. Clonotype sharing among donors likely depends on sequencing depth.

The CDR3 consists of 14 residues. Germline trimming cut 6 bases from V and 3 bases from J; bases unmatched to any gene: 5. The germline V gene encodes CDR1 MNHNY and CDR2 SVGAGI (reference sequence). With regard to this clone: The antigen is unknown.

TCRdb's copy holds only in-frame clones and misses some; the assay was immunoSEQ multiplex PCR. The profile covers about 600,000 clones, with around 97% appearing a single time and 0.045% to 0.06% taken by the ten largest. The sequencing input was naive CD4+ T cells sorted from blood. Described subset: CD45RA+ positively selected. The TCR sequence derives from a woman between 25 and 40 years old in good health. The chain links TRBV6-6 to TRBJ1-5; 7 bases agree with TRBD1. CDR3 sequence reads: CASSKTGDNQPQHF. DNA for the CDR3: TGTGCCAGCAGCAAAACAGGGGACAATCAGCCCCAGCATTTT.